The next 4 T cell receptor beta chains were all read from a single sample in a study of T cell responses to AZD1222 COVID-19 vaccine. The table came from immunoSEQ multiplex PCR; TCRdb's copy has only in-frame clones and leaves some out. The table records some 200,000 clones, around 94% of them present only once. The sample in question was peripheral blood, obtained 28 days after the second dose of the MenACWY control vaccine. The receptors were gathered from an adult who received the MenACWY meningococcal vaccine as a control.

This chain links TRBV5-5 with TRBJ1-5, with D possibly being TRBD1 (5 bases). CDR3 size: 14 residues. V lost 2 bases to trimming and J lost 1 base, with 7 bases between them. The V gene's germline CDR1 is SGHKS and CDR2 YYEKEE (reference sequence). The CDR3 here is CASSLQESNQPQHF. The CDR3 coding sequence is TGTGCCAGCAGCTTACAGGAGAGCAATCAGCCCCAGCATTTT.

This clone appeared once. V gene TRBV27 combines with J gene TRBJ2-2; weak D call: TRBD2 (5 bases). Looked up from germline, CDR1 is MNHEY and CDR2 is SMNVEV (reference sequence). The CDR3 is 15 amino acids. V was pared by 4 bases and J by 0 bases, with 9 bases between. Written as DNA, the CDR3 is TGTGCCAGCAGTTCTAGCTATGCGAACACCGGGGAGCTGTTTTTT. Amino acid sequence: CASSSSYANTGELFF.

V is TRBV5-1 and J is TRBJ2-2, with 10 bases that match TRBD2. The CDR3 spans 17 residues. V dropped 0 bases and J dropped 0; count of bases not matched to a gene: 2. Germline CDR1 is SGHRS and CDR2 is YFSETQ. The CDR3 nucleotides are TGCGCCAGCAGCTTGGGGGGACTAGCGACGAACACCGGGGAGCTGTTTTTT. It translates to CASSLGGLATNTGELFF.

The chain recombines TRBV18 with TRBJ2-3; 14 nucleotides align to TRBD2. The CDR3 totals 16 residues. With V trimmed by 3 bases and J by 6 bases, 5 bases remained unmatched. Germline V CDR1 and CDR2: KGHSH, LQKENI. CDR3 sequence: CASSPGLAGAGDTQYF. The DNA for the CDR3 is TGTGCCAGCTCACCGGGACTAGCGGGAGCGGGGGATACGCAGTATTTT.